One and the same sample provided the 24 T cell receptor beta chains below, sequenced in a study of shared clonotypes between healthy human individuals. Assay: immunoSEQ multiplex PCR; the TCRdb copy retains only in-frame clones and omits some. This table holds millions of clones, over 90% found once. The sample taken for sequencing was naive CD4+ T cells from PBMCs. Subset specified: CD45RA+ positively selected. These receptors all come from a man between 18 and 35 years old in good health. Some clones in this sample may be carry-over from other donors' samples.

The chain is built from TRBV19 and TRBJ1-1; the D gene is possibly TRBD1 (6 bases). The germline gives CDR1 LNHDA, CDR2 SQIVND (reference sequence). This CDR3 is built from 15 residues. Between the trimmed V and J ends, which lost 6 bases and 4 bases, there was a span of 18 bases. Here the CDR3 DNA reads TGTGCCAGTAGAGGTCCAGGACAGCGAGGCACTGAAGCTTTCTTT. Amino acid sequence: CASRGPGQRGTEAFF.

The rearrangement joins TRBV6-1 to TRBJ2-3; D remains ambiguous. Trimming left V 2 bases short and J 0 bases short, with 6 bases between. The CDR3 sequence is 14 residues long. CDR1 and CDR2 (germline): MNHNS, SASEGT. The chain's CDR3 is CASSETDSTDTQYF. The DNA of the CDR3 is TGTGCCAGCAGTGAAACGGACAGCACAGATACGCAGTATTTT.

The chain is built from TRBV5-1 and TRBJ2-3, with TRBD1 as a possible D gene (6 bases). Germline V lookup: CDR1 SGHRS, CDR2 YFSETQ. The CDR3 length is 15 residues. With 2 bases removed from V and 2 bases from J, the gap between germline ends came to 12 bases. CDR3 nucleotide sequence: TGCGCCAGCAGCTTAGGACAGTCTCCCACAGATACGCAGTATTTT. The encoded protein is CASSLGQSPTDTQYF.

The chain couples TRBV18 to TRBJ1-5; D not resolved. This CDR3 has 14 residues. The V end lost 6 bases, the J end lost 3 bases, and 12 bases lay between the germline ends. CDR1 KGHSH and CDR2 LQKENI come from the germline V gene. This CDR3 is CASSPPGNNQPQHF. DNA of the CDR3: TGTGCCAGCTCCCCGCCGGGAAACAATCAGCCCCAGCATTTT.

The gene calls are TRBV7-2 and TRBJ2-1; D tentatively reads TRBD1 or TRBD2 (7 bases each). This CDR3 spans 18 amino acids. V was shortened by 2 bases and J by 3 bases, with 20 bases between the two germline ends. Germline assignment: CDR1 SGHTA and CDR2 FQGNSA. The CDR3 coding sequence is TGTGCCAGCAGCTTATTCGCAGGGGGGGACAGCCTCTACAATGAGCAGTTCTTC. It is translated as CASSLFAGGDSLYNEQFF.

A remark on this clone: The same CDR3 also results from other DNA sequences found in this sample. The chain uses TRBV9 and TRBJ2-6; 7 bases match TRBD1. The CDR3 is 16 residues long. The V gene's germline CDR1 is SGDLS and CDR2 YYNGEE. With V trimmed by 4 bases and J by 4 bases, 8 bases remained unmatched. Here the CDR3 reads CASSRDRGSGANVLTF. The CDR3, as DNA: TGTGCCAGCAGCCGGGACAGAGGGTCCGGGGCCAACGTCCTGACTTTC. Combining the CDR3 with reference TRBV9 and TRBJ2-6 gives the whole variable domain DSGVTQTPKHLITATGQRVTLRCSPRSGDLSVYWYQQSLDQGLQFLIQYYNGEERAKGNILERFSAQQFPDLHSELNLSSLELGDSALYFCASSRDRGSGANVLTFGAGSRLTVL.

This clone was found once. The chain joins TRBV5-1 to TRBJ2-1, with 8 bases identical to TRBD2. Germline trimming cut 9 bases from V and 7 bases from J; bases unmatched to any gene: 15. The CDR3 length is 15 residues. The germline gives CDR1 SGHRS, CDR2 YFSETQ. Here the CDR3 DNA reads TGCGCCACTGCAATACCGGGAGGGCCGGAAAATGAGCAGTTCTTC. Translated: CATAIPGGPENEQFF.

This clone was counted once. The V gene is TRBV5-1, the J gene TRBJ2-2; D gene ambiguous. The germline V and J ends were trimmed by 0 bases and 0 bases, with 6 bases remaining between them. The length of the CDR3 is 15 residues. Germline values: CDR1 SGHRS, CDR2 YFSETQ. The DNA of the CDR3 is TGCGCCAGCAGCTTGGCCCTATCGAACACCGGGGAGCTGTTTTTT. It specifies CASSLALSNTGELFF. The full variable domain, completed using reference TRBV5-1 and TRBJ2-2, is KAGVTQTPRYLIKTRGQQVTLSCSPISGHRSVSWYQQTPGQGLQFLFEYFSETQRNKGNFPGRFSGRQFSNSRSEMNVSTLELGDSALYLCASSLALSNTGELFFGEGSRLTVL.

This sequence joins TRBV4-1 and TRBJ1-3, with TRBD1 matching over 7 bases. Germline CDR1 MGHRA, CDR2 YSYEKL. V dropped 1 base and J dropped 1; count of bases not matched to a gene: 4. This CDR3 has 16 amino acids. CDR3 in DNA: TGCGCCAGCAGCCAAGCCGGGACAGCATCTGGAAACACCATATATTTT. Translation gives CASSQAGTASGNTIYF.

J is TRBJ1-4 and V is TRBV4-1; no clear D gene. This CDR3 contains 15 residues. Trimming took off 4 bases at V and 7 bases at J, with 16 bases between the two ends. Germline CDR1 MGHRA, CDR2 YSYEKL. In DNA, the CDR3 is TGCGCCAGCAGCCCTCTCCTGCGGCGGGGTGAAAAACTGTTTTTT. Protein: CASSPLLRRGEKLFF.

This clone has more than one count but fewer than ten. This rearrangement joins TRBV10-3 to TRBJ1-1; D is unresolved. Trimming removed 10 bases from V and 0 bases from J, with 15 bases in between. Germline CDR1 and CDR2: ENHRY and SYGVKD. This CDR3 is 14 amino acids long. CDR3 sequence: CATHRNGMNTEAFF. The CDR3 nucleotides are TGTGCCACCCATAGGAACGGTATGAACACTGAAGCTTTCTTT.

The CDR3 nucleotides read TGTGCCAGCAGCGACCCACCTGCGGACACTGAAGCTTTCTTT. Translated: CASSDPPADTEAFF. This chain connects TRBV6-6 to TRBJ1-1; D ambiguous. CDR1 is MNHNY and CDR2 is SVGAGI in the germline V gene (reference sequence). Trimming shortened V by 6 bases and J by 3 bases, and 14 bases separated the two germline ends. CDR3 length: 14 residues.

This chain links TRBV9 with TRBJ1-4, with D uncertain. Germline lookup yields CDR1 SGDLS and CDR2 YYNGEE. Trimming stripped 0 bases from V and 4 bases from J, with 7 bases between. The CDR3 is 14 amino acids. The CDR3 DNA follows: TGTGCCAGCAGCGTAGCTGTGAATAATGAAAAACTGTTTTTT. Translated: CASSVAVNNEKLFF.

In the case of this clone: The same CDR3 arises from other DNA sequences in this sample as well. The chain links TRBV5-1 to TRBJ1-1; D is possibly TRBD1 (6 bases). CDR1 is SGHRS and CDR2 is YFSETQ in the germline V gene. The CDR3 loop spans 15 amino acids. V dropped 0 bases and J dropped 5 bases, with 14 bases sitting between them. CDR3: CASSLVDSRNTEAFF. The CDR3 nucleotides read TGCGCCAGCAGCTTGGTGGACAGCCGGAATACTGAAGCTTTCTTT.

Only one count was recorded for this clone. V is TRBV9 and J is TRBJ2-3, with 7 nucleotides matching TRBD2. The V and J ends lost 0 bases and 3 bases, in that order; junction bases with no gene match: 7. The CDR3 has 16 residues. Germline V CDR1 and CDR2: SGDLS, YYNGEE. CDR3 nucleotide sequence: TGTGCCAGCAGCGTAGGGGACTACCCGGGGACAGATACGCAGTATTTT. It is translated as CASSVGDYPGTDTQYF.

The gene calls are TRBV4-3 and TRBJ2-1; D not resolved. This CDR3 is 15 amino acids long. Trimming removed 1 base from V and 7 bases from J, with 14 bases in between. Germline CDR1 reads LGHNA; CDR2 reads YSLEER. The CDR3 spells CASSQGGRELNEQFF. The CDR3 DNA is TGCGCCAGCAGCCAAGGTGGCCGCGAACTAAATGAGCAGTTCTTC.

V and J are TRBV7-9 and TRBJ2-2; 10 nucleotides match TRBD1. After removal of 4 bases from V and 4 bases from J, the junction contained 9 bases not matched to a gene. Looked up from germline, CDR1 is SEHNR and CDR2 is FQNEAQ (reference sequence). CDR3 length: 17 amino acids. This CDR3 reads CASSSPSGQGVTGELFF. In DNA form, the CDR3 reads TGTGCCAGCAGCTCCCCCTCCGGACAGGGGGTCACCGGGGAGCTGTTTTTT.

The chain joins TRBV4-2 to TRBJ2-4, with a possible D match to TRBD1 (5 bases). The germline gives CDR1 LGHNA, CDR2 YNFKEQ. V was shortened by 0 bases and J by 11 bases, with 17 bases between the two germline ends. The CDR3 consists of 15 residues. CDR3 in amino acids: CASSQERQTNNFQYF. Here the CDR3 DNA reads TGTGCCAGCAGCCAAGAAAGACAGACGAACAACTTTCAGTACTTC.

V usage is TRBV6-1 and J usage is TRBJ2-1; 8 bases line up with TRBD2. V lost 8 bases and J lost 7; bases outside the gene matches: 7. Per germline, CDR1 MNHNS and CDR2 SASEGT. The CDR3 is made up of 13 amino acids. The CDR3 bases are TGTGCCAGCGGTAGCGGGGCTCGGAATGAGCAGTTCTTC. Translating it yields CASGSGARNEQFF.

The V gene is TRBV19, the J gene TRBJ2-7, with 7 nucleotides matching TRBD1. CDR1 is LNHDA and CDR2 is SQIVND in the germline V gene (reference sequence). The CDR3 runs to 15 residues. The ends lost 3 bases at V and 1 base at J; junction bases unmatched: 6. This chain's CDR3 is CASSMGGTVSYEQYF. CDR3 nucleotide sequence: TGTGCCAGTAGTATGGGTGGGACAGTTTCCTACGAGCAGTACTTC.

This sequence joins TRBV4-1 and TRBJ2-7; D may be TRBD2 (8 bases). This CDR3 is built from 17 residues. In germline, CDR1 is MGHRA, CDR2 YSYEKL. With 5 bases removed from V and 0 bases from J, the gap between germline ends came to 20 bases. The CDR3 DNA reads TGCGCCAGCAGCTTCGGGGGGGGCCGGGACAGCTCCTACGAGCAGTACTTC. Residues: CASSFGGGRDSSYEQYF.

As for this clone: Other DNA sequences in this sample translate to the same CDR3. The chain couples TRBV5-1 to TRBJ1-2, with TRBD1 matching over 9 bases. The CDR3 sequence is 15 residues long. Germline loops: CDR1 SGHRS, CDR2 YFSETQ. Unmatched junction bases numbered 4, after V lost 2 bases and J lost 2 bases. CDR3 nucleotides: TGCGCCAGCAGCTTAGGCGACAGGGGGAACTATGGCTACACCTTC. This sequence encodes CASSLGDRGNYGYTF.

The rearrangement uses TRBV6-5 and TRBJ2-7; maybe TRBD2 (6 bases). Trimming pared 7 bases from V and 0 bases from J, leaving 13 bases between. The CDR3 length is 14 residues. The germline V gene encodes CDR1 MNHEY and CDR2 SVGAGI. The DNA of the CDR3 is TGTGCCAGCAACCGGGGGATGAACTCCTACGAGCAGTACTTC. Encoded protein: CASNRGMNSYEQYF.

About this clone: Within the sample, other DNA sequences also encode this same CDR3. The genes are TRBV19 and TRBJ1-1; D is possibly TRBD1 (5 bases). The length of the CDR3 is 13 residues. Trimming stripped 9 bases from V and 0 bases from J, with 11 bases between. Germline V gene data show CDR1 as LNHDA and CDR2 as SQIVND (reference sequence). CDR3 residues: CASRDRLNTEAFF. The CDR3 DNA is TGTGCCAGCCGGGACCGACTGAACACTGAAGCTTTCTTT.